The 24 T cell receptor beta chains below were found in one sample sequenced in a study of blood T cell repertoires in COVID-19. Produced via immunoSEQ multiplex PCR; TCRdb's table is partial and in-frame only. The sample yields 130,000 to 150,000 clones, approximately 81% seen once. The sequencing input was peripheral blood. The receptors were sampled from a human donor in a cohort sampled during active COVID-19.

In this sample, this clone turned up once. The V call is TRBV9, the J call TRBJ2-7; 9 nucleotides line up with TRBD1. Looked up from germline, CDR1 is SGDLS and CDR2 is YYNGEE. The CDR3 has 14 amino acids. V shed 4 bases, J shed 7 bases, and the junction held 9 bases outside the gene matches. The CDR3 spells CASSPSGQGEEQYF. The CDR3 region has the DNA TGTGCCAGCAGCCCGTCGGGACAGGGTGAAGAGCAGTACTTC. Full variable domain (missing parts from reference TRBV9 and TRBJ2-7): DSGVTQTPKHLITATGQRVTLRCSPRSGDLSVYWYQQSLDQGLQFLIQYYNGEERAKGNILERFSAQQFPDLHSELNLSSLELGDSALYFCASSPSGQGEEQYFGPGTRLTVT.

The chain combines TRBV6-1 with TRBJ2-7, with unresolved D. Germline-derived CDR1 and CDR2 are MNHNS and SASEGT. V gave up 2 bases and J gave up 0 bases, with 5 bases separating them. This CDR3 comprises 13 residues. CDR3 loop: CASSEMSSYEQYF. CDR3 sequence (DNA): TGTGCCAGCAGTGAAATGAGCTCCTACGAGCAGTACTTC.

This clone has a handful of counts. The J gene is TRBJ1-1, the V gene TRBV28, with 8 positions matching TRBD1. Germline loops: CDR1 MDHEN, CDR2 SYDVKM. V trimming: 6 bases; J trimming: 1 base; junction bases outside the gene matches: 7. The CDR3 runs 15 residues. CDR3 loop: CASSHGTGRNTEAFF. The CDR3 DNA reads as TGTGCCAGCAGCCATGGGACAGGAAGGAACACTGAAGCTTTCTTT. Together with reference TRBV28 and TRBJ1-1, the CDR3 gives the full variable domain: DVKVTQSSRYLVKRTGEKVFLECVQDMDHENMFWYRQDPGLGLRLIYFSYDVKMKEKGDIPEGYSVSREKKERFSLILESASTNQTSMYLCASSHGTGRNTEAFFGQGTRLTVV.

This clone was counted a single time. V usage is TRBV3-1 (or the pseudogene TRBV3-2) and J usage is TRBJ2-7; a weak D match, TRBD2 (6 bases). The V gene's germline CDR1 is LGHDT and CDR2 YNNKEL (reference sequence). The V gene lost 1 base and the J gene lost 1 base, with 11 bases spanning the gap. The CDR3 contains 15 residues. The CDR3 loop reads CASSQGRAGSYEQYF. The CDR3 nucleotides read TGTGCCAGCAGCCAAGGGAGGGCAGGTTCCTACGAGCAGTACTTC.

This chain connects TRBV2 to TRBJ2-5, with 10 positions matching TRBD1. V trimming: 7 bases; J trimming: 4 bases; junction bases outside the gene matches: 3. The CDR3 is 13 residues long. Germline assignment: CDR1 SNHLY and CDR2 FYNNEI. For the CDR3, the DNA is TGTGCCAGCACTGGGGACAGGGGAGAGACCCAGTACTTC. Its protein product is CASTGDRGETQYF.

This clone has more than one count but fewer than ten. The chain carries TRBV20-1 and TRBJ1-5; D call uncertain. Germline V gene data show CDR1 as DFQATT and CDR2 as SNEGSKA (reference sequence). The CDR3 length is 13 residues. V was shortened by 3 bases and J by 5 bases, with 11 bases between the two germline ends. CDR3 loop: CSASFPSDQPQHF. As DNA, the CDR3 is TGCAGTGCTAGTTTTCCGAGTGATCAGCCCCAGCATTTT.

The V and J genes are TRBV18 and TRBJ2-6; D may be TRBD2 (5 bases). V was cut by 5 bases and J by 4 bases, with 9 bases left in between. This CDR3 is built from 14 residues. Germline V gene sequence: CDR1 KGHSH, CDR2 LQKENI. The CDR3 reads CASSSGSGANVLTF. The CDR3 coding sequence is TGTGCCAGCTCATCGGGGTCCGGGGCCAACGTCCTGACTTTC.

The gene calls are TRBV20-1 and TRBJ1-4, with D uncertain. The CDR3 contains 12 residues. With 3 bases removed from V and 4 bases from J, the gap between germline ends came to 6 bases. CDR1 is DFQATT, CDR2 SNEGSKA, per germline (reference sequence). CDR3 region: CSASWLNEKLFF. In DNA, the CDR3 is TGCAGTGCTAGTTGGCTTAATGAAAAACTGTTTTTT.

CDR3 sequence: CASSLWASGRIADTQYF. CDR3 in DNA: TGTGCCAGCAGCTTATGGGCTAGCGGGAGGATCGCAGATACGCAGTATTTT. The chain couples TRBV7-9 to TRBJ2-3, with 11 bases lining up with TRBD2. Germline trimming cut 2 bases from V and 4 bases from J; bases unmatched to any gene: 8. Germline CDR1 reads SEHNR; CDR2 reads FQNEAQ (reference sequence). The CDR3 extends over 17 amino acids.

The V call is TRBV2, the J call TRBJ2-7, with 9 bases identical to TRBD1. This CDR3 has 12 residues. The germline V gene encodes CDR1 SNHLY and CDR2 FYNNEI. The junction had 3 bases not matched to a gene; V was cut back by 6 bases and J by 6 bases. CDR3 nucleotide sequence: TGTGCCAGCAGAGGGACAGGGCGCGAGCAGTACTTC. This codes for CASRGTGREQYF. Full variable domain (remainder filled in from reference TRBV2 and TRBJ2-7): EPEVTQTPSHQVTQMGQEVILRCVPISNHLYFYWYRQILGQKVEFLVSFYNNEISEKSEIFDDQFSVERPDGSNFTLKIRSTKLEDSAMYFCASRGTGREQYFGPGTRLTVT.

This chain uses TRBV7-9 with TRBJ2-7; tentatively, D is TRBD1 (5 bases). The ends were cut back, 2 bases at V and 5 bases at J, with 16 bases in the middle. Germline values: CDR1 SEHNR, CDR2 FQNEAQ (reference sequence). This CDR3 region has 15 residues. As DNA, the CDR3 is TGTGCCAGCAGCTTATGGGGCACCTCCGACGACGAGCAGTACTTC. Amino acid sequence: CASSLWGTSDDEQYF.

The CDR3 coding sequence is TGCGCCAGCAGCTTGTCTACCCGCACAGATACGCAGTATTTT. It encodes CASSLSTRTDTQYF. The chain combines TRBV5-1 with TRBJ2-3, with D hard to call. From germline, CDR1 is SGHRS and CDR2 YFSETQ. This CDR3 has 14 residues. Trimming removed 1 base from V and 1 base from J, with 7 bases in between.

The J gene is TRBJ2-1, the V gene TRBV5-6; 9 bases align to TRBD2. V dropped 2 bases and J dropped 2; count of bases not matched to a gene: 5. CDR1 is SGHDT and CDR2 is YYEEEE in the germline V gene. The CDR3 is made up of 16 amino acids. CDR3 region: CASSLVAGVTYNEQFF. CDR3 nucleotide sequence: TGTGCCAGCAGCTTAGTAGCGGGAGTAACCTACAATGAGCAGTTCTTC.

This clone was detected only once. The rearrangement uses TRBV9 and TRBJ2-3; 11 positions agree with TRBD2. CDR3 size: 16 residues. The V gene end was trimmed by 4 bases and the J gene end by 5 bases; junction bases not matched to a gene: 9. Per the germline V gene, CDR1 is SGDLS and CDR2 is YYNGEE. This CDR3 reads CASSFRTSGSIDTQYF. CDR3 nucleotide sequence: TGTGCCAGCAGCTTCCGAACTAGCGGGAGTATAGATACGCAGTATTTT.

This chain connects TRBV9 to TRBJ2-3; D may be TRBD2 (6 bases). The CDR3 is made up of 15 amino acids. V dropped 1 base and J dropped 5 bases, with 14 bases sitting between them. From germline, CDR1 is SGDLS and CDR2 YYNGEE. The CDR3 loop reads CASSVKTGVRDTQYF. CDR3 nucleotide sequence: TGTGCCAGCAGCGTAAAAACGGGAGTCAGAGATACGCAGTATTTT.

V is TRBV24-1 and J is TRBJ2-2; D perhaps matches TRBD1 (5 bases). The length of the CDR3 is 16 residues. Trimming left V 5 bases short and J 3 bases short, with 15 bases between. Germline CDR1 and CDR2: KGHDR and SFDVKD. CDR3 nucleotide sequence: TGTGCCACCAGTGGGGTGGGATGGGGCGACACCGGGGAGCTGTTTTTT. The encoded protein is CATSGVGWGDTGELFF.

This clone has a handful of counts. The rearrangement links TRBV6-5 to TRBJ1-5; perhaps TRBD1 as D (5 bases). Germline loops: CDR1 MNHEY, CDR2 SVGAGI. With 8 bases removed from V and 1 base from J, the gap between germline ends came to 12 bases. The CDR3 consists of 14 residues. The CDR3 coding sequence is TGTGCCAGCGGAAGAGACAGAAGCAATCAGCCCCAGCATTTT. It specifies CASGRDRSNQPQHF.

The CDR3 DNA reads as TGTGCCAGCAGTGAACCCTTCCCTGGGGCCAACGTCCTGACTTTC. Translating it yields CASSEPFPGANVLTF. V and J are TRBV2 and TRBJ2-6; the D is unclear. Germline V gene lookup returns CDR1 SNHLY and CDR2 FYNNEI. The CDR3 length is 15 residues. Trimming left V 2 bases short and J 2 bases short, with 7 bases between.

This clone was recorded only once. The chain combines TRBV24-1 with TRBJ1-3; 8 bases line up with TRBD1. The CDR3 sequence is 13 residues long. Unmatched junction bases numbered 0, after V lost 0 bases and J lost 9 bases. Germline loops: CDR1 KGHDR, CDR2 SFDVKD. CDR3 protein: CATSDLTGGTIYF. The CDR3 DNA reads as TGTGCCACCAGTGATTTGACAGGGGGCACCATATATTTT.

The J gene is TRBJ2-5, the V gene TRBV28; 8 bases line up with TRBD2. Germline lookup yields CDR1 MDHEN and CDR2 SYDVKM. This CDR3 region has 14 residues. V lost 4 bases and J lost 4; bases outside the gene matches: 5. The CDR3 sequence: CASSSTREGETQYF. As DNA, the CDR3 is TGTGCCAGCAGTTCCACCCGGGAGGGAGAGACCCAGTACTTC.

The rearrangement joins TRBV9 to TRBJ2-5; TRBD2 matches at 8 bases. Germline V CDR1 and CDR2: SGDLS, YYNGEE. This CDR3 contains 17 residues. J lost 2 bases, V lost 0 bases, and 9 bases had no gene match. CDR3 sequence: CASSVAAGGAGQETQYF. CDR3 DNA: TGTGCCAGCAGCGTAGCGGCGGGGGGCGCGGGTCAAGAGACCCAGTACTTC.

The chain combines TRBV5-1 with TRBJ2-7, with 7 bases identical to TRBD1. The V gene end was trimmed by 0 bases and the J gene end by 0 bases; junction bases not matched to a gene: 6. The germline V gene has CDR1 SGHRS and CDR2 YFSETQ. The CDR3 is 16 amino acids. Here the CDR3 DNA reads TGCGCCAGCAGCTTGGGGGGGACAGCAAGCTCCTACGAGCAGTACTTC. Translating it yields CASSLGGTASSYEQYF.

The CDR3 sequence: CASSSRERSSYEQYF. The CDR3 nucleotides are TGTGCCAGCAGCTCCCGTGAGCGAAGCTCCTACGAGCAGTACTTC. The chain employs TRBV7-8 and TRBJ2-7; D unclear. CDR3 length: 15 amino acids. Germline loops: CDR1 SGHVS, CDR2 FQNEAQ. Trimming stripped 4 bases from V and 0 bases from J, with 13 bases between.

The chain combines TRBV28 with TRBJ2-4, with D tentatively TRBD2 (5 bases). The CDR3 has 15 residues. Germline CDR1 MDHEN, CDR2 SYDVKM. V was trimmed by 8 bases and J by 2 bases, leaving 16 bases between them. The CDR3 reads CASGGKAFSKNIQYF. CDR3 DNA: TGTGCCAGCGGAGGAAAGGCCTTCTCCAAAAACATTCAGTACTTC.